Following are 20 T cell receptor beta chains from one sample sequenced in a study of a mutant IDH1 vaccine in newly diagnosed glioma. Sequencing used immunoSEQ multiplex PCR; TCRdb keeps in-frame clones, though not all of them. The table shows approximately 66,000 clones, with 75% to 90% occurring only once. No antigen has been assigned to these receptors. Time point meaning: week 23, last vaccination. With topical imiquimod, each dose of the vaccine consisted of 300 ug of mutant IDH1 20-mer peptide. This sample comprised PBMCs, obtained from a glioma patient whose treatment included an IDH1 peptide vaccine. All receptors come from a man aged 18 to 29 with glioma.

The chain is built from TRBV11-2 and TRBJ1-1; D unresolved. Germline assignment: CDR1 SGHAT and CDR2 FQNNGV. Trimming removed 6 bases from V and 4 bases from J, with 15 bases in between. The length of the CDR3 is 14 residues. This chain's CDR3 is CASSPWTGSTEAFF. In DNA, the CDR3 is TGTGCCAGCAGTCCTTGGACGGGGAGCACTGAAGCTTTCTTT.

The chain employs TRBV7-8 and TRBJ2-7; D ambiguous. The CDR3 totals 12 residues. Trimming stripped 5 bases from V and 4 bases from J, with 9 bases between. CDR1 and CDR2 from the germline V gene are SGHVS and FQNEAQ. The CDR3 DNA reads TGTGCCAGCAGCCTCAAAAGTTACGAGCAGTACTTC. This sequence encodes CASSLKSYEQYF. Complete variable domain (other parts from reference TRBV7-8 and TRBJ2-7): GAGVSQSPRYKVAKRGQDVALRCDPISGHVSLFWYQQALGQGPEFLTYFQNEAQLDKSGLPSDRFFAERPEGSVSTLKIQRTQQEDSAVYLCASSLKSYEQYFGPGTRLTVT.

This CDR3 reads CASSLLLTSEVTGELFF. In nucleotides, the CDR3 is TGCGCCAGCAGCTTACTATTAACTTCTGAAGTCACCGGGGAGCTGTTTTTT. The chain has TRBV5-1 and TRBJ2-2; no firm D call. V lost 2 bases and J lost 4, with 18 bases in between. The CDR3 runs 17 residues. Germline lookup yields CDR1 SGHRS and CDR2 YFSETQ.

Comment on this clone: One junction end disagrees with the germline gene, perhaps due to a read error. The chain uses TRBV19 and TRBJ2-7; TRBD1 matches at 8 bases. Germline assignment: CDR1 LNHDA and CDR2 SQIVND (reference sequence). This CDR3 has 16 amino acids. CDR3 residues: CASSTGDRGRPYEQYF. Here the CDR3 DNA reads TGTGCCAGCAGTACCGGAGACAGGGGACGCCCCTACGAGCAGTACTTC.

This chain connects TRBV6-5 to TRBJ1-1; no clear D. The CDR3 sequence is 13 residues long. Germline CDR1 and CDR2: MNHEY and SVGAGI. Between the trimmed V and J ends, which lost 4 bases and 5 bases, there was a span of 11 bases. DNA for the CDR3: TGTGCCAGCAGTTTCACCGGCGGGACTGAAGCTTTCTTT. Protein: CASSFTGGTEAFF.

This clone was counted a single time. The chain uses TRBV29-1 and TRBJ2-2; TRBD1 matches 10 bases. The CDR3 has 16 residues. Looked up from germline, CDR1 is SQVTM and CDR2 is ANQGSEA. The V and J ends lost 1 base and 5 bases, in that order; junction bases with no gene match: 7. The DNA for the CDR3 is TGCAGCGTTGAAGTCCGGACAGGGGGGGCGACCGGGGAGCTGTTTTTT. Its protein is CSVEVRTGGATGELFF.

This chain links TRBV30 with TRBJ2-2; D unresolved. CDR3 length equals 14 residues. Germline V CDR1 and CDR2: GTSNPN, SVGIG (reference sequence). Trimming pared 2 bases from V and 8 bases from J, leaving 15 bases between. The CDR3 DNA follows: TGTGCCTGGAGTTTCTTCCGGGCTGAAGGGGAGCTGTTTTTT. It codes for CAWSFFRAEGELFF.

This chain connects TRBV5-6 to TRBJ1-5, with D possibly TRBD1 on 6 matching bases. V was clipped by 1 base and J by 4 bases, with 15 bases between them. From germline, CDR1 is SGHDT and CDR2 YYEEEE. The CDR3 has 16 residues. CDR3 residues: CASSLYGQTTNQPQHF. CDR3 bases: TGTGCCAGCAGCTTGTACGGACAGACAACTAATCAGCCCCAGCATTTT.

The V gene is TRBV7-9, the J gene TRBJ1-5, with 8 positions matching TRBD1. V was clipped by 5 bases and J by 5 bases; unmatched bases: 11. The CDR3 loop spans 16 amino acids. Germline V gene sequence: CDR1 SEHNR, CDR2 FQNEAQ (reference sequence). Here the CDR3 reads CASSPYGQGRHQPQHF. The CDR3 DNA is TGTGCCAGCAGCCCCTACGGACAGGGTAGACATCAGCCCCAGCATTTT.

V gene TRBV2 combines with J gene TRBJ1-2; no clear D gene. V was trimmed by 3 bases and J by 2 bases, leaving 7 bases between them. This CDR3 spans 13 amino acids. Germline V gene sequence: CDR1 SNHLY, CDR2 FYNNEI. The DNA for the CDR3 is TGTGCCAGCAGTGAGAATTTGAACTATGGCTACACCTTC. Translated: CASSENLNYGYTF.

CDR3 nucleotides: TGTGCCAGCACGAAGCCTTTGAATTCGAAGGCTTTCTTT. The encoded protein is CASTKPLNSKAFF. The chain links TRBV28 to TRBJ1-1; no clear D gene. Germline V CDR1 and CDR2: MDHEN, SYDVKM. V lost 7 bases to trimming and J lost 11 bases, with 20 bases between them. The length of the CDR3 is 13 residues. The variable domain in full, completed from reference TRBV28 and TRBJ1-1, reads DVKVTQSSRYLVKRTGEKVFLECVQDMDHENMFWYRQDPGLGLRLIYFSYDVKMKEKGDIPEGYSVSREKKERFSLILESASTNQTSMYLCASTKPLNSKAFFGQGTRLTVV.

The chain is built from TRBV30 and TRBJ2-3; D is ambiguous. V lost 4 bases, J lost 2 bases, and 13 bases lay in between. The CDR3 is 14 amino acids. Looked up from germline, CDR1 is GTSNPN and CDR2 is SVGIG (reference sequence). The CDR3 region is CAWTLVGFTDTQYF. The CDR3, as DNA: TGTGCCTGGACCCTCGTGGGGTTCACAGATACGCAGTATTTT.

This rearrangement joins TRBV5-1 to TRBJ1-4; D is ambiguous. The germline V gene has CDR1 SGHRS and CDR2 YFSETQ. CDR3 length: 16 residues. V was trimmed by 2 bases and J by 0 bases, leaving 11 bases between them. Here the CDR3 DNA reads TGCGCCAGCAGCTTACCGTGGGGTGCAACTAATGAAAAACTGTTTTTT. It translates to CASSLPWGATNEKLFF.

With respect to this clone: The sample carries other DNA sequences with the same CDR3. V is TRBV7-2 and J is TRBJ1-5; maybe TRBD1 (5 bases). V was trimmed by 4 bases and J by 4 bases, leaving 11 bases between them. The germline CDR1 and CDR2 sequences are SGHTA and FQGNSA. This CDR3 contains 14 residues. CDR3 sequence (DNA): TGTGCCAGCAGCTGGGACCGGGGAAATCAGCCCCAGCATTTT. Protein: CASSWDRGNQPQHF.

The J gene is TRBJ2-3, the V gene TRBV30; TRBD1 is a possible D gene (5 bases). The CDR3 runs 16 residues. Between the trimmed V and J ends, which lost 3 bases and 6 bases, there was a span of 22 bases. The V gene's germline CDR1 is GTSNPN and CDR2 SVGIG (reference sequence). The CDR3 protein is CAWSRKDTGWIDTQYF. The CDR3 region has the DNA TGTGCCTGGAGCAGGAAGGACACCGGATGGATTGATACGCAGTATTTT. The whole variable domain, remainder taken from reference TRBV30 and TRBJ2-3, is SQTIHQWPATLVQPVGSPLSLECTVEGTSNPNLYWYRQAAGRGLQLLFYSVGIGQISSEVPQNLSASRPQDRQFILSSKKLLLSDSGFYLCAWSRKDTGWIDTQYFGPGTRLTVL.

V gene TRBV19 combines with J gene TRBJ2-2; no definite D call. The CDR3 covers 15 residues. With 3 bases removed from V and 3 bases from J, the gap between germline ends came to 11 bases. Germline V gene lookup returns CDR1 LNHDA and CDR2 SQIVND (reference sequence). CDR3 loop: CASSMLRRHTGELFF. CDR3 DNA sequence: TGTGCCAGTAGTATGTTGAGAAGACACACCGGGGAGCTGTTTTTT.

V usage is TRBV5-5 and J usage is TRBJ1-1, with 7 positions matching TRBD1. CDR1 SGHKS and CDR2 YYEKEE come from the germline V gene (reference sequence). The V gene end was trimmed by 1 base and the J gene end by 1 base; junction bases not matched to a gene: 4. The CDR3 length is 15 residues. CDR3 amino acids: CASSLLRQGNTEAFF. CDR3 nucleotide sequence: TGTGCCAGCAGCTTGTTACGACAGGGGAACACTGAAGCTTTCTTT.

V and J are TRBV4-2 and TRBJ1-4, with a tentative D call TRBD1 (5 bases). Germline lookup yields CDR1 LGHNA and CDR2 YNFKEQ. The V and J ends lost 3 bases and 1 base respectively, with 21 bases between them. The CDR3 sequence is 19 residues long. Written as DNA, the CDR3 is TGTGCCAGCAGCCACCCCGGGACCCAGGGATTAGGAACTAATGAAAAACTGTTTTTT. Protein sequence: CASSHPGTQGLGTNEKLFF.

The V gene is TRBV6-6, the J gene TRBJ1-1; TRBD1 matches 7 bases. CDR1 is MNHNY, CDR2 SVGAGI, per germline (reference sequence). The CDR3 runs to 13 residues. The V segment lost 6 bases and the J segment 4 bases; nucleotides outside the gene matches: 5. This chain's CDR3 is CASSRRDSTEAFF. CDR3 DNA sequence: TGTGCCAGCAGCCGCCGGGACAGCACTGAAGCTTTCTTT.

The chain uses TRBV27 and TRBJ2-5; 10 positions match TRBD2. This CDR3 has 18 residues. V shed 4 bases and J 1 base; nucleotides not matched to a gene: 12. Germline CDR1 MNHEY, CDR2 SMNVEV (reference sequence). The CDR3, as DNA: TGTGCCAGCAGTTCGATCGATCCGGGACTAGCGTTCCAAGAGACCCAGTACTTC. This gives the protein CASSSIDPGLAFQETQYF.